This T cell receptor (beta chain) was found in a study of identifying expanded T cells in peripheral blood (dated by TCRdb to between 2018 and 2020). Background for the entire study: Four technical replicates, made by sequencing separate aliquots from the same pool of genomic DNA, were compared pairwise.

The trim is 1 base for V and 5 bases for J, with a gap of 12 bases between the germline ends. CDR1 and CDR2 were assigned from the germline V gene (reference sequence) as LNHDA and SQIVND. The CDR3 goes from the cysteine to the phenylalanine over 15 residues. CDR3 DNA is the only sequence kept; it has 45 bases, read in frame from the first base. No immune events, such as infections, were documented for the healthy donors during the collection period. Healthy-donor blood repertoires served as a training cohort to calibrate time-dependent variance in a beta-binomial model of T-cell clone differential abundance. There were about ten healthy donors in the training cohort, of whom 3 were female and 7 were male. On average the donors were about 40 years old, and their ages spanned roughly 29 to 70 years. Obtained from a commercial supplier, whole blood was collected from each healthy donor at three time points set two to three weeks apart. Genomic DNA was extracted from unsorted whole blood for immunosequencing.

General study outcomes and caveats: Across all healthy-donor time intervals, the beta-binomial model significantly cut both the number of clones called differentially abundant and the false-positive rate. It was expected by the authors that biological variance in healthy repertoires might increase further over much longer intervals, such as months to years. Across all healthy donors, variance in clone template counts between approximately 2-week samples was found to increase significantly with total template count. The binomial model flagged roughly 1.2 differentially abundant clones between technical replicates but around 15 over around two weeks and 19 over around four weeks.

TCRbeta CDR3 regions were profiled with the immunoSEQ Assay using bias-controlled multiplex PCR amplification of genomic DNA. In the original analysis: The absolute abundance of each unique TCRbeta CDR3 region was quantified after sequences were collapsed and filtered. Two models were used to test differential abundance: a binomial model (Fisher-equivalent) and a beta-binomial model that adds time-dependent variance fitted from healthy donors. Clones with fewer than 5 combined templates were excluded, and clones with Benjamini-Hochberg FDR below 0.01 were called differentially abundant. The form v = (b*log(k)+a)^2 was used to model beta-binomial variance as a function of total template count across the two samples. TCRdb mirrors the immuneACCESS table, restricted to in-frame sequences. Some clones are absent from its copies; in checked studies, under half trace to an unresolved V gene, and the reason for the others is unknown. The V and J calls and clone size are taken from that table; D and trimming were inferred from the DNA. The sample table contains under 100,000 clones; only one count was recorded for over 85% of them. Of the sample, 7.3% falls within the top ten clones.

On this clone: No antigen is known for it. It has no much larger one-base neighbor in the sample; base qualities were not kept.

Sequenced input: blood. This receptor was identified in a person between 18 and 75 years old in good health. The sequence joins TRBV19 to TRBJ2-1; the D gene could be TRBD1 or TRBD2, each one agreeing over 5 bases. The DNA sequence is as follows: TGTGCCAGTAGTATAGCCGCCCGGGACGACAATGAGCAGTTCTTC. Translated, it gives CASSIAARDDNEQFF.